This T cell receptor (beta chain) was sequenced during a study of shared clonotypes between healthy human individuals. General study points: Some naive CD4 clonotypes, 4.5% to 5.5%, turned up in common across a handful of donors. A generally larger estimated richness was seen in naive subsets than in memory subsets.

With 3 bases removed from V and 3 bases from J, the gap between germline ends came to 18 bases. CDR1 MNHEY and CDR2 SMNVEV come from the germline V gene (reference sequence). The CDR3 is 17 amino acids. This clone is a singleton in its sample. Its antigen is not identified. Terminally differentiated effector memory CD45RA+ cells were excluded by CCR7 positive selection of CD45RO-negative cells. Donors were healthy HIV-negative adults without recent acute infections or vaccinations. In the original processing: Without quality scores, immunoSEQ junctional reads could not be filtered like full-length reads. The data were produced by immunoSEQ multiplex PCR, yet TCRdb's version contains in-frame clones alone and is incomplete. V and J calls plus clone size are reproduced from that table; the DNA served to infer D and trimming. Seen here are about 1,900,000 clones, approximately 95% observed once, and the top ten hold more than 0.95%.

Sequencing was carried out using naive CD8+ T cells sorted from blood. The sequence was collected from a man aged 18 to 30 in good health. The chain couples TRBV27 to TRBJ2-1; no clear D. This CDR3 reads CASSFTSAAVLYNEQFF. CDR3 bases: TGTGCCAGCAGTTTTACCTCCGCGGCGGTCCTCTACAATGAGCAGTTCTTC.